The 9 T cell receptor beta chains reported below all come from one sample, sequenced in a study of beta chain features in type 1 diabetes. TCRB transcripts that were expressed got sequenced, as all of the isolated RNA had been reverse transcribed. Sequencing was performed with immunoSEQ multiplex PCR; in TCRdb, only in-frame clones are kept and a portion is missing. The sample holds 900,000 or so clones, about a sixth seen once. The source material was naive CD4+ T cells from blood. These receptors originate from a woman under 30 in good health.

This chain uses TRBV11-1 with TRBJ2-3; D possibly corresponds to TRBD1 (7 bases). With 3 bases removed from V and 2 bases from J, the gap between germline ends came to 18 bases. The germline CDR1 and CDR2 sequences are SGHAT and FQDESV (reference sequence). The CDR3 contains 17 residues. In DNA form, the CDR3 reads TGTGCCAGCAGCTTGTCCGACAGGGAGGTCCCCACAGATACGCAGTATTTT. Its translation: CASSLSDREVPTDTQYF.

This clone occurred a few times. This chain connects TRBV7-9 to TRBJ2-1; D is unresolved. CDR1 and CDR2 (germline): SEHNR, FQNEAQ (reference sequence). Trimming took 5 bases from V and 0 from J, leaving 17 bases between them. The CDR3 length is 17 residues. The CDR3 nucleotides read TGTGCCAGCAGCCCTCTGCCCGGTCTCAGCTCCTACAATGAGCAGTTCTTC. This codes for CASSPLPGLSSYNEQFF. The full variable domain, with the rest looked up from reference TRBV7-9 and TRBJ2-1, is DTGVSQNPRHKITKRGQNVTFRCDPISEHNRLYWYRQTLGQGPEFLTYFQNEAQLEKSRLLSDRFSAERPKGSFSTLEIQRTEQGDSAMYLCASSPLPGLSSYNEQFFGPGTRLTVL.

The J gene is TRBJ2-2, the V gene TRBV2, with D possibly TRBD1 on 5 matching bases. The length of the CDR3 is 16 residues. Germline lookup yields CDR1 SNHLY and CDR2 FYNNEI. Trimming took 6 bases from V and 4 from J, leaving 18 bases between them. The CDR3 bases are TGTGCCAGCAGCGTCACAGGTCCTAGGGGCACCGGGGAGCTGTTTTTT. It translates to CASSVTGPRGTGELFF.

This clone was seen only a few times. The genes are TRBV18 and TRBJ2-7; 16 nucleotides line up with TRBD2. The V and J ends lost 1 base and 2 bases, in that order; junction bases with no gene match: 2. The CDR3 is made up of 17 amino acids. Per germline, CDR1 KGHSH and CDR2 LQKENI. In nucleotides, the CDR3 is TGTGCCAGCTCACCACGGGGACTAGCGGGAGGGCCCTACGAGCAGTACTTC. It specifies CASSPRGLAGGPYEQYF.

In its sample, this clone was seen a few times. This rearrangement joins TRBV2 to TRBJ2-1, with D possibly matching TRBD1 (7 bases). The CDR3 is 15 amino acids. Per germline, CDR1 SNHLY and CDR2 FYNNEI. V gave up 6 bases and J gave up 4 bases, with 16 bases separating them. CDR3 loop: CASRPDRDSYNEQFF. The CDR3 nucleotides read TGTGCCAGCAGACCCGACAGGGACTCGTACAATGAGCAGTTCTTC.

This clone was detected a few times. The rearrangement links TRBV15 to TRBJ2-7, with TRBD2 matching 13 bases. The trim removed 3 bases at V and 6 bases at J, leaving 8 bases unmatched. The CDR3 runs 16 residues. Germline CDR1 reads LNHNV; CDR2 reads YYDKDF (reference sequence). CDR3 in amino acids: CATSRGGLAGVSEQYF. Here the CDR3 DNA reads TGTGCCACCAGCAGGGGCGGACTAGCGGGAGTCAGCGAGCAGTACTTC.

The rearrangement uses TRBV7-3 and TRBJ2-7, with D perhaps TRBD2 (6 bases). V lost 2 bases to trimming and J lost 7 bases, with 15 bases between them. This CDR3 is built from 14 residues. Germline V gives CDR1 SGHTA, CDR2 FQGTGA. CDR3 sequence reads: CASSLSGSGREQYF. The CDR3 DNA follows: TGTGCCAGCAGCTTATCGGGGTCTGGGAGGGAGCAGTACTTC.

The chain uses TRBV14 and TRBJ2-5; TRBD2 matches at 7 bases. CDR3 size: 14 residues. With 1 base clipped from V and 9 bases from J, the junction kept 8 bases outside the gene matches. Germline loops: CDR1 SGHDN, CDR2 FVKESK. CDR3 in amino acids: CASSQGLAATAQYF. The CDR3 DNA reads TGTGCCAGCAGCCAAGGACTAGCCGCAACGGCCCAGTACTTC.

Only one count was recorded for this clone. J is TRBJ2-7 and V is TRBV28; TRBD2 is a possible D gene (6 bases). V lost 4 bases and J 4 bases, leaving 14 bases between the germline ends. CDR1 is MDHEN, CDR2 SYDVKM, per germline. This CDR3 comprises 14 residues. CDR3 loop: CASSSPAGVYEQYF. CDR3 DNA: TGTGCCAGCAGTTCGCCAGCGGGTGTTTACGAGCAGTACTTC.